Given below is one T cell receptor (beta chain) in context. What it recognizes is unknown. The V segment lost 2 bases and the J segment 7 bases; nucleotides outside the gene matches: 10. The CDR3 is 17 residues long. CDR1 and CDR2 from the germline V gene are SGHTA and FQGNSA. This entry belongs to a study of OX40 agonist ivuxolimab in advanced cancers. Overall study results and limits: Relative to CD4+ cells, CD8+ T cells on average had more expanded clones. Blood T cells, both CD4+ and CD8+, expanded clonally by week 6 at 0.1 to 3.0 mg/kg.

Here immunoSEQ multiplex PCR was the method, and the copy in TCRdb shows in-frame clones only, minus some. The top ten hold approximately 5.1% of the sample, which has 65,000 to 95,000 clones, 80% to 90% seen once. The sample in question was CD4+ or CD8+ T cells sorted from blood, obtained in a trial of the OX40 agonist ivuxolimab. This receptor was identified in an adult with an advanced solid tumor such as melanoma, head and neck, liver or kidney cancer. The chain carries TRBV7-2 and TRBJ2-1; 11 nucleotides align to TRBD2. CDR3 amino acids: CASSLRSRLAGSNEQFF. The CDR3 region has the DNA TGTGCCAGCAGCTTACGTTCCCGACTAGCGGGATCGAATGAGCAGTTCTTC.